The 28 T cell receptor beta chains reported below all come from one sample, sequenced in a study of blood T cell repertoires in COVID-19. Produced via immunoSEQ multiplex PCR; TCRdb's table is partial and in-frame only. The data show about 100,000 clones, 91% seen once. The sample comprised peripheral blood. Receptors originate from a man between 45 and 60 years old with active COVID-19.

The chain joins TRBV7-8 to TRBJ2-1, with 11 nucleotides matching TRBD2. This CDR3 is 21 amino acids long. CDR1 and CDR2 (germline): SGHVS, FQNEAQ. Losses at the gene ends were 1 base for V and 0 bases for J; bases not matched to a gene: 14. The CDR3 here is CASSLGRPGLAALSSYNEQFF. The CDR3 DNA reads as TGTGCCAGCAGCTTAGGTAGGCCGGGACTAGCGGCCCTGAGCTCCTACAATGAGCAGTTCTTC.

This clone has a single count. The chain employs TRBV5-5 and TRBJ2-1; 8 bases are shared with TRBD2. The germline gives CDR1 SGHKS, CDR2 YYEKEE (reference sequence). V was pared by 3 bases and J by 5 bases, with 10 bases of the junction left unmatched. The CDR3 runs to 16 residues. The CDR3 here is CASSSVSGTNNNEQFF. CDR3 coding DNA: TGTGCCAGCAGCTCCGTTAGCGGGACGAACAACAATGAGCAGTTCTTC.

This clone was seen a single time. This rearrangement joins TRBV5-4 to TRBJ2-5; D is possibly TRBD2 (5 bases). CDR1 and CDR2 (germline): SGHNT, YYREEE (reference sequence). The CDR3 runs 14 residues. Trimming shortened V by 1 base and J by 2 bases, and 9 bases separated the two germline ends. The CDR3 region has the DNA TGTGCCAGCAGCTTGTTCGGGGTACAAGAGACCCAGTACTTC. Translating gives CASSLFGVQETQYF.

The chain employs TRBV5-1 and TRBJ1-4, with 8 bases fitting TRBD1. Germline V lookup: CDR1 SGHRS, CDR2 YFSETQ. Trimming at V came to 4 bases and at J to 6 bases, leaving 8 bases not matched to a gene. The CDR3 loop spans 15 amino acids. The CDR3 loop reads CASSPDRGRDEKLFF. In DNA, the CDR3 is TGCGCCAGCAGCCCAGACAGGGGCCGGGATGAAAAACTGTTTTTT.

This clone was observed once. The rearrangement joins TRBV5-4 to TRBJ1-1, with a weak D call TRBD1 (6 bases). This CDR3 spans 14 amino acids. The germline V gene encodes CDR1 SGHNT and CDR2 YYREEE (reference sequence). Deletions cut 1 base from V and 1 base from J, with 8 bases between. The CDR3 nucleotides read TGTGCCAGCAGCTTGACAGGGTCGAACACTGAAGCTTTCTTT. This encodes CASSLTGSNTEAFF. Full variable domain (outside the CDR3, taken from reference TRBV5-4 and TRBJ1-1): ETGVTQSPTHLIKTRGQQVTLRCSSQSGHNTVSWYQQALGQGPQFIFQYYREEENGRGNFPPRFSGLQFPNYSSELNVNALELDDSALYLCASSLTGSNTEAFFGQGTRLTVV.

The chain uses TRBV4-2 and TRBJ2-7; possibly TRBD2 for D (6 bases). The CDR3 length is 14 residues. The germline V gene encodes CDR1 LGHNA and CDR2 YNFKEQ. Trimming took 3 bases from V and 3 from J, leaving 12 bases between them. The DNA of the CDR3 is TGTGCCAGCAGCCAGGGACCAGCGGGCTACGAGCAGTACGTC. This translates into CASSQGPAGYEQYV.

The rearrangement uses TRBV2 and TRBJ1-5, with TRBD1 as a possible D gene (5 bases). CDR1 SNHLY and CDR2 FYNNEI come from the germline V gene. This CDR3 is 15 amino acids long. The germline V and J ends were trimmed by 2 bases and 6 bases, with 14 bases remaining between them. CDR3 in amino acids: CASSEWGVNSQPQHF. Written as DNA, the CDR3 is TGTGCCAGCAGTGAATGGGGGGTAAACAGTCAGCCCCAGCATTTT.

CDR3 loop: CASSGSRDRDTDTQYF. The CDR3 DNA sequence: TGCGCCAGCAGTGGATCCCGGGACAGGGACACAGATACGCAGTATTTT. The V call is TRBV10-1, the J call TRBJ2-3, with TRBD1 matching over 9 bases. The V gene end was trimmed by 4 bases and the J gene end by 2 bases; junction bases not matched to a gene: 7. The CDR3 spans 16 residues. Looked up from germline, CDR1 is WNHNN and CDR2 is SYGVQD (reference sequence).

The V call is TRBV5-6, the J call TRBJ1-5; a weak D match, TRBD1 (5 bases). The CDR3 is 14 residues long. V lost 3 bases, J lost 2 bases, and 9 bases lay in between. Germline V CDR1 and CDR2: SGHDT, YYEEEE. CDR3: CASSWGVGNQPQHF. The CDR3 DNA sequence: TGTGCCAGCAGCTGGGGGGTGGGCAATCAGCCCCAGCATTTT. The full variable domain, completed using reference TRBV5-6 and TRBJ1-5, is DAGVTQSPTHLIKTRGQQVTLRCSPKSGHDTVSWYQQALGQGPQFIFQYYEEEERQRGNFPDRFSGHQFPNYSSELNVNALLLGDSALYLCASSWGVGNQPQHFGDGTRLSIL.

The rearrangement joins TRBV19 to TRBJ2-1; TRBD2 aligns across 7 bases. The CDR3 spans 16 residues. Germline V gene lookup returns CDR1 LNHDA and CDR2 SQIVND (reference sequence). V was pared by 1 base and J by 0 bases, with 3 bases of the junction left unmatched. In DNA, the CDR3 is TGTGCCAGTAGTATAGCGGGAGGAGGCTCCTACAATGAGCAGTTCTTC. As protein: CASSIAGGGSYNEQFF.

The CDR3 DNA reads TGTGCCAGCAGTTACCTTGGACAGGGGGAGGAGCAGTTCTTC. This codes for CASSYLGQGEEQFF. The J gene is TRBJ2-1, the V gene TRBV6-6, with 10 bases that match TRBD1. Unmatched junction bases numbered 5, after V lost 2 bases and J lost 10 bases. Germline V gives CDR1 MNHNY, CDR2 SVGAGI (reference sequence). The CDR3 is 14 amino acids.

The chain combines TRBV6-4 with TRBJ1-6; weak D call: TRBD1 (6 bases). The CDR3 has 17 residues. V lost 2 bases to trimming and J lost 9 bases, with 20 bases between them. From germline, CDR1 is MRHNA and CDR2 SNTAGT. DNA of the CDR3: TGTGCCAGCAGTGACAGGCTGCCAGGGGCGGTTCGTTCACCCCTCCACTTT. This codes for CASSDRLPGAVRSPLHF.

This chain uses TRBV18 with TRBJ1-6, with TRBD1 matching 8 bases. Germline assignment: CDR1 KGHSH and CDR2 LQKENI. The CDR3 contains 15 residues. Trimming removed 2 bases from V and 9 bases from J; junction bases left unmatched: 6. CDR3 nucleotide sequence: TGTGCCAGCTCACCAGTTTCAGGGGGCGGTTCACCCCTCCACTTT. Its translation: CASSPVSGGGSPLHF.

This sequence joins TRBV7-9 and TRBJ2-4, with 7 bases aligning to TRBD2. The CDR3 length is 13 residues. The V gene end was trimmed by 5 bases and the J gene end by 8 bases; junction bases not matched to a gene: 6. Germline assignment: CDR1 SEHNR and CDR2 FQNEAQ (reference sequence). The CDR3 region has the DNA TGTGCCAGCAGCAAAGGACTAGAGGACATTCAGTACTTC. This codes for CASSKGLEDIQYF.

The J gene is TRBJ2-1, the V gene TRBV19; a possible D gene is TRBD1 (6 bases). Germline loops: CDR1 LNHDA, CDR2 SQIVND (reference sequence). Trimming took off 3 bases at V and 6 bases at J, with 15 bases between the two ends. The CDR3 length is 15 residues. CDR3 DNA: TGTGCCAGTAGTATCGTTACAGGGAGCGGCAATGAGCAGTTCTTC. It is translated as CASSIVTGSGNEQFF.

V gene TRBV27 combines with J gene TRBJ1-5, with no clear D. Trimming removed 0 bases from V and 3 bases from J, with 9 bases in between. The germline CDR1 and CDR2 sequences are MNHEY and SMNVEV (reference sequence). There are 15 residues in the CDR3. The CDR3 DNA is TGTGCCAGCAGTTTATCAGCCTCATACAATCAGCCCCAGCATTTT. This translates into CASSLSASYNQPQHF.

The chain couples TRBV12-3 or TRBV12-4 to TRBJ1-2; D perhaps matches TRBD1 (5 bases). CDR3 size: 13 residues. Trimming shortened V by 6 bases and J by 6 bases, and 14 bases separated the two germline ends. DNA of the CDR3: TGTGCCAGCAGCCCCAGGGTTTCAAATGGCTACACCTTC. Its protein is CASSPRVSNGYTF.

In DNA, the CDR3 is TGCAGCGTTTCGAGGACAGGGGATACCGGGGAGCTGTTTTTT. This translates into CSVSRTGDTGELFF. The chain carries TRBV29-1 and TRBJ2-2; 9 nucleotides line up with TRBD1. From germline, CDR1 is SQVTM and CDR2 ANQGSEA. V trimming: 5 bases; J trimming: 5 bases; junction bases outside the gene matches: 6. The CDR3 is 14 amino acids.

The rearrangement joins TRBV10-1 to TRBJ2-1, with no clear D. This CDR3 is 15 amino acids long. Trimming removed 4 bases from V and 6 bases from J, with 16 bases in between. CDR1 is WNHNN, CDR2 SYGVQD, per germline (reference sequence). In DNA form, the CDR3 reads TGCGCCAGCAGTGGGTCGGGCAGAAGACCCAATGAGCAGTTCTTC. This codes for CASSGSGRRPNEQFF.

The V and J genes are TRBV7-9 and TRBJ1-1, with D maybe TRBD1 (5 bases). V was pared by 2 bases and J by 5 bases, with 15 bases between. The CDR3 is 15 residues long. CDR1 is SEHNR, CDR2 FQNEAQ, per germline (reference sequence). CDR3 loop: CASSLSSGGGTEAFF. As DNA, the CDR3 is TGTGCCAGCAGCTTATCCTCCGGGGGAGGTACTGAAGCTTTCTTT.

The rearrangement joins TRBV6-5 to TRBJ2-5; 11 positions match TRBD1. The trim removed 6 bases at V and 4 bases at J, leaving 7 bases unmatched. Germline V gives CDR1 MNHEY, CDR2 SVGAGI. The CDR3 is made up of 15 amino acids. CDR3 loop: CASRDRTGGRETQYF. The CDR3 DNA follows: TGTGCCAGCAGGGACCGGACAGGGGGCCGAGAGACCCAGTACTTC.

The CDR3 sequence is CAWSRGTEQPQHF. The CDR3 DNA sequence: TGTGCCTGGAGTCGGGGGACCGAGCAGCCCCAGCATTTT. This chain connects TRBV30 to TRBJ1-5; a possible D gene is TRBD1 (5 bases). This CDR3 comprises 13 residues. Germline V gene sequence: CDR1 GTSNPN, CDR2 SVGIG (reference sequence). V was pared by 2 bases and J by 7 bases, with 12 bases between.

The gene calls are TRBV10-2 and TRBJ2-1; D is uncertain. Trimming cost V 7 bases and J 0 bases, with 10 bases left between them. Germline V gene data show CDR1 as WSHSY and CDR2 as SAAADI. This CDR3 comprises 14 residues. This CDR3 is CASMVGRSYNEQFF. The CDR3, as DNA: TGCGCCAGCATGGTGGGCCGCTCCTACAATGAGCAGTTCTTC.

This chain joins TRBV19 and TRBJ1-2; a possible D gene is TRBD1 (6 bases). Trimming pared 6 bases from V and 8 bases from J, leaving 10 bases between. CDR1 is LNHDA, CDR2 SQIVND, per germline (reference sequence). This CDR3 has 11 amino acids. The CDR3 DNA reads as TGTGCCAGTAGGAGCGGACAGGGCTACACCTTC. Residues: CASRSGQGYTF.

DNA of the CDR3: TGTGCCAGCAGCCTTTCGACAGGGCACCAAGAGACCCAGTACTTC. Amino acids: CASSLSTGHQETQYF. J is TRBJ2-5 and V is TRBV5-5, with 7 bases fitting TRBD1. The germline gives CDR1 SGHKS, CDR2 YYEKEE (reference sequence). V shed 4 bases, J shed 0 bases, and the junction held 6 bases outside the gene matches. The CDR3 loop spans 15 amino acids.

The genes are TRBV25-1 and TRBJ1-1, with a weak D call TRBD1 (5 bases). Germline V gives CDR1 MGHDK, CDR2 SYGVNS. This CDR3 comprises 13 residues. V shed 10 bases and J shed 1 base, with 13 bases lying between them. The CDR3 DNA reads TGTGCCACCTCAAAACAGGAGAACACTGAAGCTTTCTTT. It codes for CATSKQENTEAFF.

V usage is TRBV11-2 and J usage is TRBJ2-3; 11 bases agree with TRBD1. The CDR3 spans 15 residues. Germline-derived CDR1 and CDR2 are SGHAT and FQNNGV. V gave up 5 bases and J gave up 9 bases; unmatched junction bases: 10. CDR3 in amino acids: CASSGGQGGTRTQYF. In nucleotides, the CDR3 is TGTGCCAGCAGCGGGGGACAGGGGGGGACCAGAACGCAGTATTTT.

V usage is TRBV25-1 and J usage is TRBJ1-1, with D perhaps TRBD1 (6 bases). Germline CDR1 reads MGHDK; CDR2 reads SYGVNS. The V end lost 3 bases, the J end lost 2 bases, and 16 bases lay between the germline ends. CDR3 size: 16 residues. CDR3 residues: CASSEISTGPNTEAFF. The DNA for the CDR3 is TGTGCCAGCAGTGAGATAAGTACAGGGCCCAACACTGAAGCTTTCTTT.